The source of this T cell receptor (beta chain) is a study of T-cell reconstitution after alpha-beta-depleted transplantation in children. The CDR3 consists of 17 residues. Trimming shortened V by 8 bases and J by 0 bases, and 22 bases separated the two germline ends. Germline-derived CDR1 and CDR2 are SEHNR and FQNEAQ (reference sequence). Preparation of the TCRbeta library involved a method that used unique molecular identifiers. TCRdb itself ran the PCR reads through MiXCR, one entry per CDR3 protein. Of 200,000 to 250,000 distinct CDR3 sequences listed, roughly 10% were seen once; the top ten hold around 6.2%.

The chain combines TRBV7-9 with TRBJ1-1, with TRBD1 as a possible D gene (6 bases). This material consisted of PBMCs from the stem cell graft donor, taken from the stem cell graft. This TCR came from a human donor who donated a stem cell graft to a child with acute lymphoblastic leukemia. In DNA, the CDR3 is TGTGCCAGCCGGATGACAGGACAACCAAGGATGAACACTGAAGCTTTCTTT. Its protein product is CASRMTGQPRMNTEAFF.